Included here is one T cell receptor beta chain sequence, with context. Its antigen is not identified. Read data end 3 residues before the CDR3 end; the end is taken from the germline J gene. TCR beta CDR3 amplified by multiplex PCR from roughly 1,300 ng genomic DNA. Clones were read by immunoSEQ multiplex PCR, and TCRdb kept only the in-frame ones, dropping some. This sample's clone table lists around 18,000 clones. This record belongs to a study of T cells in women clearing cervical HPV infection. Looking at the study overall: Case blood drawn at lesion detection; control blood after infection cleared.

V lost 4 bases, J lost 7 bases, and 7 bases lay in between. Germline lookup yields CDR1 SEHNR and CDR2 FQNEAQ (reference sequence). The CDR3 totals 11 residues. Study-wide results and limits: CIN3+ cases had significantly higher TCR richness than controls; evenness did not differ.

The chain links TRBV7-9 to TRBJ1-1; D is possibly TRBD1 (5 bases). The material sequenced was blood buffy coat. This receptor was obtained from a woman between 18 and 70 years old with a cervical HPV16 infection that either progressed to CIN3+ or cleared (not recorded which). The CDR3 DNA, read in part, is TGTGCCAGCAGCTACCAGGGTGAA. This gives the protein CASSYQGE. The whole CDR3 sequence reads CASSYQGEAFF.